The rows below give T cell receptor beta chains drawn from one sample of a study of blood T cell repertoires in COVID-19. Generated by immunoSEQ multiplex PCR, the TCRdb table keeps only in-frame clones and is missing some. The data hold around 8,800 clones, with approximately 87% observed a single time. Sequenced input: peripheral blood. The receptors here all came from a man aged 55-75 years with acute or convalescent COVID-19. Each CDR3 is given with its conserved first and last residue. D genes are given only for firm matches. The listing skips clone size in some rows; elsewhere it reads once, few, many or a size class.

j_call | clone_size | d_call | v_call | cdr3_nt | cdr3_aa
TRBJ2-1 | . | TRBD2 | TRBV10-1 | TGCGCCAGCAGTAAAGCGGGAGGGCCGAAGTCCTACAATGAGCAGTTCTTC | CASSKAGGPKSYNEQFF
TRBJ2-1 | . | . | TRBV19 | TGTGCCAGTAGTTCCCCGGACAGAGGCAATGAGCAGTTCTTC | CASSSPDRGNEQFF
TRBJ1-5 | . | . | TRBV30 | TGTGCCTGGAGTGCCGCGGTGAATCAGCCCCAGCATTTT | CAWSAAVNQPQHF
TRBJ2-7 | . | TRBD2 | TRBV10-2 | TGCGCCAGCAGTGAGGGAGCGGGAGGGATTGACGAGCAGTACTTC | CASSEGAGGIDEQYF
TRBJ2-1 | few | . | TRBV7-9 | TGTGCCAGCAGCCCCCCTGGGGGGAATGAGCAGTTCTTC | CASSPPGGNEQFF
TRBJ2-5 | . | . | TRBV7-9 | TGTGCCAGCAGCGCCAGACGGGAAGAGACCCAGTACTTC | CASSARREETQYF
TRBJ1-2 | . | . | TRBV5-6 | TGTGCCAGCAGCCCCGGTTGGGGGACAAACTATGGCTACACCTTC | CASSPGWGTNYGYTF
TRBJ2-1 | . | TRBD2 | TRBV30 | TGTGCCTGGAGTGGGCAAGCGGGAGCCTACAATGAGCAGTTCTTC | CAWSGQAGAYNEQFF
TRBJ1-1 | . | . | TRBV5-1 | TGCGCCAGCAGCTCCGACAGCACTGAAGCTTTCTTT | CASSSDSTEAFF
TRBJ1-3 | . | . | TRBV9 | TGTGCCAGCAGCGTTCAGGGCAGCTCTGGAAACACCATATATTTT | CASSVQGSSGNTIYF
TRBJ1-5 | . | . | TRBV3-1/TRBV3-2 | TGTGCCAGCAGCCAAGGAGGAGGCAATCAGCCCCAGCATTTT | CASSQGGGNQPQHF
TRBJ2-3 | . | . | TRBV24-1 | TGTGCCACCGGGCCATATCGGGACATTAACCCAGATACGCAGTATTTT | CATGPYRDINPDTQYF
TRBJ1-3 | once | . | TRBV7-6 | TGTGCCAGCAGCTTAGCGTTGGGGGCCCCTGGAAACACCATATATTTT | CASSLALGAPGNTIYF
TRBJ2-2 | . | TRBD2 | TRBV7-8 | TGTGCCAGCAGCCCGCCCCTAAGGCTAGCGGGGCCCGGGGAGCTGTTTTTT | CASSPPLRLAGPGELFF
TRBJ1-5 | once | . | TRBV30 | TGTGCCTGGAGTTTTCCGGGGACTCTGAATCAGCCCCAGCATTTT | CAWSFPGTLNQPQHF
TRBJ1-5 | . | . | TRBV2 | TGTGCCAGCAGCCGAACCCGACAGTATAGCAATCAGCCCCAGCATTTT | CASSRTRQYSNQPQHF
TRBJ2-3 | . | . | TRBV12-5 | TGTGCCCTTACGTGGATACTAGGCCAATCTAGCACAGATACGCAGTATTTT | CALTWILGQSSTDTQYF
TRBJ1-1 | . | TRBD1 | TRBV5-1 | TGCGCCAGCAGCGTAGGACAGGAGTCGAACACTGAAGCTTTCTTT | CASSVGQESNTEAFF
TRBJ1-1 | . | TRBD1 | TRBV19 | TGTGCCAGTACCAGGGGGGACGTAAGGGGATCTGAAGCTTTCTTT | CASTRGDVRGSEAFF
TRBJ1-4 | . | TRBD1 | TRBV4-3 | TGCGCCAGCAGCCAAGCTGACAGGGCTAATGAAAAACTGTTTTTT | CASSQADRANEKLFF
TRBJ2-5 | once | . | TRBV12-5 | TGTGCTAGTGGCAATGGGGGAGGCGAGACCCAGTACTTC | CASGNGGGETQYF
TRBJ2-5 | . | . | TRBV15 | TGTGCCACCAGCCGAACCGCAAGTGCTGCGGTTAAAGAGACCCAGTACTTC | CATSRTASAAVKETQYF
TRBJ2-1 | . | TRBD1 | TRBV6-2/TRBV6-3 | TGTGCCAGCAGTTTGACAGGGGCAACCTACAATGAGCAGTTCTTC | CASSLTGATYNEQFF
TRBJ1-5 | . | . | TRBV7-2 | TGTGCCAGCAGCCCAGGCCCGGGCAATCAGCCCCAGCATTTT | CASSPGPGNQPQHF
TRBJ2-1 | . | TRBD2 | TRBV27 | TGTGCCAGCAGGCCTACGGGAGGGGTCTACAATGAGCAGTTCTTC | CASRPTGGVYNEQFF
TRBJ2-5 | . | . | TRBV7-6 | TGTGCCAGCAGTCAGTTTCAGCGGTCCCAAGAGACCCAGTACTTC | CASSQFQRSQETQYF
TRBJ1-5 | once | TRBD1 | TRBV2 | TGTGCCAGCAGGCCGGACAGGGTTCTTGGCAATCAGCCCCAGCATTTT | CASRPDRVLGNQPQHF
TRBJ1-1 | . | . | TRBV13 | TGTGCCAGCAGCTTCACAGGCATCGGAGCTTTCTTT | CASSFTGIGAFF